This T cell receptor beta chain was sequenced for a study of CD8 T cells in Susac syndrome. Notes on the study in general: Clonal expansion was not observed in the Susac syndrome CD4+ T cell repertoires.

About this clonotype itself: Its cognate antigen is unknown.

The T cells that were sequenced for TCR beta were CD8+ and CD4+ cells from blood. Trimming stripped 5 bases from V and 7 bases from J, with 14 bases between. This CDR3 comprises 13 residues. Germline CDR1 and CDR2: SQVTM and ANQGSEA. Reverse transcription of about 0.5 to 1 ug RNA was carried out with random hexamers. Multiplex PCR with immunoSEQ amplified the TCR beta CDR3 across 54 Vbeta and 13 Jbeta. TCRdb independently ran MiXCR on the immunoSEQ multiplex PCR reads; one entry per CDR3 protein. The sample lists about 180,000 distinct CDR3 sequences; approximately 94% were seen once. Sequenced: CD4+ T cells from PBMCs. This chain joins TRBV29-1 and TRBJ2-2, with D possibly matching TRBD1 (6 bases). This clonotype was obtained from a human donor with Susac syndrome. The CDR3 loop reads CSVLGRGHGELFF. DNA for the CDR3: TGCAGCGTTCTGGGAAGGGGACACGGGGAGCTGTTTTTT.